This TCR beta chain appears in the sequencing data of a study of OX40 agonist ivuxolimab in advanced cancers. Across the study: The mean age was approximately 60 years, ranging from 23 to 79, with about four fifths of participants male.

Study results and caveats: The antigen specificity of the peripheral T cells (those that were expanded) was not determined. Within 6 weeks, CD4+ and CD8+ blood T cells expanded clonally at 0.1 to 3.0 mg/kg.

As to this clone: Antigen: not known.

Sequencing was performed with immunoSEQ multiplex PCR; in TCRdb, only in-frame clones are kept and a portion is missing. The sample lists some 14,000 clones, 90% to 95% occurring once. V was clipped by 4 bases and J by 7 bases; unmatched bases: 5. The CDR3 is 15 residues long. The V gene's germline CDR1 is SGHRS and CDR2 YFSETQ. The sequences come from CD4+ or CD8+ T cells sorted from blood, collected in a trial of the OX40 agonist ivuxolimab. V gene TRBV5-1 combines with J gene TRBJ1-6, with 10 bases that match TRBD1. The receptor's source is an adult with an advanced solid tumor such as melanoma, head and neck, liver or kidney cancer. The CDR3 here is CASSPTGGGNSPLHF. DNA of the CDR3: TGCGCCAGCAGCCCGACAGGGGGCGGGAATTCACCCCTCCACTTT.